This T cell receptor beta chain derives from a study of cytomegalovirus exposure and HLA in healthy donors. Study results and caveats: Among the most significant clusters, several appeared linked to common viral pathogens in a later analysis.

Trimming removed 5 bases from V and 4 bases from J; junction bases left unmatched: 2. This CDR3 has 12 amino acids. CDR1 GTSNPN and CDR2 SVGIG come from the germline V gene (reference sequence). The PCR ran on 60 Vbeta and 13 Jbeta primers. Generated by immunoSEQ multiplex PCR, the TCRdb table keeps only in-frame clones and is missing some. This sample has about 180,000 clones, with approximately 80% found just once. Regarding this clone: Its target is not known.

Donors in the study were healthy people who gave bone marrow. The clonotype was recovered from a girl aged 2-15 years in good health and CMV-seropositive. The chain employs TRBV30 and TRBJ2-1, with 7 positions matching TRBD1. The sample consisted of PBMCs. Written as DNA, the CDR3 is TGTGCCTGGGGGACAGATTACAATGAGCAGTTCTTC. Protein: CAWGTDYNEQFF.